Presented here are 6 T cell receptor beta chains from one specimen sequenced in a study of T cell responses to AZD1222 COVID-19 vaccine. Here immunoSEQ multiplex PCR was the method, and the copy in TCRdb shows in-frame clones only, minus some. The sample has 100,000 to 150,000 clones, roughly 85% seen once; the top ten hold 7.9%. The specimen comprised peripheral blood, sampled 28 days after the second dose of the MenACWY control vaccine. Receptors originate from an adult who received the MenACWY meningococcal vaccine as a control.

The chain carries TRBV3-1 (or the pseudogene TRBV3-2) and TRBJ1-2; D gene unclear. V was shortened by 0 bases and J by 5 bases, with 10 bases between the two germline ends. The CDR3 runs 14 residues. Germline V gene data show CDR1 as LGHDT and CDR2 as YNNKEL (reference sequence). CDR3 region: CASSQEVAAYGYTF. DNA for the CDR3: TGTGCCAGCAGCCAAGAGGTGGCAGCTTATGGCTACACCTTC.

The rearrangement links TRBV28 to TRBJ2-7, with 8 bases matching TRBD1. The V gene's germline CDR1 is MDHEN and CDR2 SYDVKM. With V trimmed by 5 bases and J by 0 bases, 6 bases remained unmatched. The CDR3 spans 15 residues. CDR3 DNA sequence: TGTGCCAGCAGTCAATCGACAGGGGCCTCCTACGAGCAGTACGTC. This gives the protein CASSQSTGASYEQYV.

The chain employs TRBV18 and TRBJ2-7; no clear D. The CDR3 is made up of 12 amino acids. Germline-derived CDR1 and CDR2 are KGHSH and LQKENI. V gave up 5 bases and J gave up 2 bases, with 7 bases separating them. The CDR3 loop is CASSGDPYEQYF. CDR3 coding DNA: TGTGCCAGCTCAGGAGATCCCTACGAGCAGTACTTC.

The sample holds one count of this clone. V and J are TRBV24-1 and TRBJ2-2; 7 bases match TRBD1. V shed 4 bases, J shed 6 bases, and the junction held 7 bases outside the gene matches. From germline, CDR1 is KGHDR and CDR2 SFDVKD. This CDR3 is 15 amino acids long. CDR3 loop: CATSDPGQDAGELFF. CDR3 DNA sequence: TGTGCCACCAGTGACCCAGGACAGGACGCCGGGGAGCTGTTTTTT.

This CDR3 reads CASSPEGLTDTQYF. The CDR3 DNA follows: TGCGCCAGCAGCCCCGAAGGGTTGACAGATACGCAGTATTTT. This chain links TRBV10-1 with TRBJ2-3; D remains ambiguous. Trimming left V 6 bases short and J 3 bases short, with 13 bases between. The V gene's germline CDR1 is WNHNN and CDR2 SYGVQD (reference sequence). The CDR3 loop spans 14 amino acids.

V gene TRBV27 combines with J gene TRBJ2-7, with D maybe TRBD2 (5 bases). The V end was cut by 8 bases, the J end by 1 base, with 15 bases between. The CDR3 is 14 residues long. CDR1 and CDR2 (germline): MNHEY, SMNVEV (reference sequence). CDR3 nucleotide sequence: TGTGCCAGCGGCGAGATTGGAGGTTCCTACGAGCAGTACTTC. Its protein product is CASGEIGGSYEQYF.